This TCR beta chain was identified in a study of blood T cell repertoires in COVID-19 (dated by TCRdb to 2020 to 2022). Background for the entire study: The collaborator samples originated in the United States, Italy and Spain and spanned the acute and convalescent phases of COVID-19. The prospective study material was composed of cDNA or gDNA derived from T cells, B-cell-depleted T cells, or PBMCs. Deeply sampled blood TCRbeta repertoires from subjects exposed to, actively infected with, or recovered from COVID-19 were included in the dataset. A freely available public database, intended as a resource for researchers studying the immune response to SARS-CoV-2, is where the repertoires were released. Samples came from the ongoing ImmuneRACE study (first 160 participants) plus 1,254 subjects from 6 global collaborators. A de-identified subject ID, COVID-19 status, age in years and sex were almost always included in the sample metadata. HLA class I and class II types, where available, came from metadata supplied by the sample provider rather than from assay-based typing. General conclusions and limits of the study: How much clinical and demographic metadata was included differed by source and by participant, and the metadata was provided uncurated.

Whole blood was collected in K2EDTA tubes by collaborating institutions according to the institutions' own protocols. For TCRbeta analysis, collaborators shipped samples as frozen whole blood, isolated PBMCs, or DNA extracted from either of those sample types. TCRbeta CDR3 regions were amplified from genomic DNA by means of the immunoSEQ Assay, a bias-controlled multiplex PCR. As for the authors' bioinformatics: Nucleated cell counts per sample were estimated from amplification of reference gene primers within the assay. To quantify the absolute abundance of each unique TCRbeta CDR3 rearrangement, sequence reads were collapsed and filtered. Productive Simpson clonality was computed per sample as the square root of Simpson's diversity index over productive rearrangements. The table was pulled from immuneACCESS by TCRdb, which kept in-frame rearrangements only. Such tables lose some clones; where checked, under half of the loss comes from unresolved V genes, and the rest has no known cause. The V and J calls and clone size were taken over from that table, and D and trimming were inferred from the DNA. The sample table holds about 130,000 clones, of which about 92% were seen once. The ten largest clonotypes hold 3.7% of the sample.

A note on this clone: Its antigen remains undetermined. No quality values exist for individual bases; no much larger clone is one base distant.

Trimming removed 7 bases from V and 2 bases from J, leaving 14 bases between the germline ends. From the cysteine up to the phenylalanine, the CDR3 has a length of 14 residues. The entry retains the CDR3 DNA only, 42 bases that are in frame from base 1. The germline V gene supplies CDR1 MNHEY and CDR2 SVGAGI. The clonotype originates from a man between 50 and 59 years old with active COVID-19. Sequencing was performed on peripheral blood. In this chain, TRBV6-5 is recombined with TRBJ2-5, with TRBD1 perhaps the D gene, on 6 matching bases. The CDR3 in this case is CASTRDRRQETQYF. The DNA sequence reads TGTGCCAGCACCCGAGACAGGAGACAAGAGACCCAGTACTTC.